The clone carrying this TCR beta chain was observed a single time. CDR3 length equals 14 residues. The data were obtained in a study of blood T cell repertoires in COVID-19. Across the whole study: Some COVID-19 samples were acute and others convalescent; all came from the United States, Italy and Spain. Sources were T cells, B-cell-depleted T cells, or PBMCs; the material itself was cDNA or gDNA.

This table comes from immunoSEQ multiplex PCR, and its TCRdb copy is limited to in-frame clones, with some not included. The sample holds about 80,000 clones, around 91% seen once. The V call is TRBV21-1, the J call TRBJ2-1; the DNA was not used to check the table's D call, TRBD2. TRBV21-1 is labeled a pseudogene. The source is a woman aged 45-65 years in a cohort sampled during active COVID-19. Sequencing was carried out using peripheral blood. CDR3 nucleotides: TGTGCCAGCAGTCCCGGGGGTGCATACAATGAGCAGTTCTTC. Protein: CASSPGGAYNEQFF.